A selection of T cell receptor beta chains follows, all from one sample in a study of blood T cell repertoires in COVID-19. Profiling relied on immunoSEQ multiplex PCR, and the TCRdb table lists in-frame clones only, not all of them. The sample has 140,000 to 150,000 clones, around four fifths seen once. Sequenced sample: PBMCs or T cells enriched from blood (not recorded which). The receptors were sampled from a woman between 35 and 50 years old who had recovered from COVID-19. Each CDR3 is given with its conserved first and last residue. The D gene is left open where the match is weak. Part of the rows lack a size; the others show once, few, many or a class for expanded clones.

j_call clone_size d_call v_call cdr3_aa cdr3_nt
TRBJ1-6 - - TRBV11-2 CASSLSQTARSPLHF TGTGCCAGCAGCTTATCCCAGACAGCTCGTTCACCCCTCCACTTT
TRBJ2-5 - - TRBV7-8 CASSLEAPPTQYF TGTGCCAGCAGCTTAGAAGCGCCGCCAACCCAGTACTTC
TRBJ2-7 - TRBD2 TRBV27 CASSSGLAGTLLSEQYF TGTGCCAGCAGTTCGGGACTAGCGGGAACCCTCTTATCAGAGCAGTACTTC
TRBJ1-2 - TRBD1 TRBV5-8 CASSTGVRSGYTF TGTGCCAGCAGTACAGGGGTAAGGAGTGGCTACACCTTC
TRBJ2-3 - TRBD2 TRBV2 CASRAPSGGGAFSDTQYF TGTGCCAGCAGGGCCCCTTCGGGCGGGGGGGCCTTCTCAGATACGCAGTATTTT
TRBJ2-7 - TRBD2 TRBV23-1 CASSQFPSGDKGYEQYF TGCGCCAGCAGTCAATTTCCTAGCGGCGATAAGGGATACGAGCAGTACTTC
TRBJ2-1 - TRBD2 TRBV5-1 CASSLGLSGRGYNEQFF TGCGCCAGCAGCTTGGGGTTGAGCGGGAGGGGCTACAATGAGCAGTTCTTC
TRBJ2-2 - TRBD1 TRBV27 CASSRKNSRGRPLPTGELFF TGTGCCAGCAGCCGGAAGAATTCCAGGGGGCGACCCCTACCCACCGGGGAGCTGTTTTTT
TRBJ2-5 few TRBD1 TRBV29-1 CSVGTGGLETQYF TGCAGCGTTGGGACAGGGGGCTTGGAGACCCAGTACTTC
TRBJ2-7 - - TRBV4-1 CASSQDGQSVIYEQYF TGCGCCAGCAGCCAAGATGGACAGAGCGTCATCTACGAGCAGTACTTC
TRBJ1-1 - - TRBV29-1 CSASPTGLNTEAFF TGCAGCGCCTCCCCCACAGGATTAAACACTGAAGCTTTCTTT
TRBJ1-1 - - TRBV4-1 CASSQVTQGRTEAFF TGCGCCAGCAGCCAAGTTACGCAGGGGCGCACTGAAGCTTTCTTT
TRBJ2-1 once TRBD2 TRBV9 CASSVTGRDEQFF TGTGCCAGCAGCGTAACGGGGAGGGATGAGCAGTTCTTC
TRBJ1-6 once TRBD1 TRBV7-8 CASSLRVGTELYNSPLHF TGTGCCAGCAGCTTGAGAGTGGGGACAGAACTCTATAATTCACCCCTCCACTTT
TRBJ2-7 many TRBD1 TRBV6-5 CASGQGIHEQYF TGTGCCTCGGGACAGGGGATCCACGAGCAGTACTTC
TRBJ2-5 - TRBD2 TRBV3-1/TRBV3-2 CASRPSGAYRGAQYF TGTGCCAGCAGGCCTAGCGGGGCCTACCGCGGAGCCCAGTACTTC
TRBJ1-6 - - TRBV7-8 CASSLVAGENSPLHF TGTGCCAGCAGCTTAGTCGCAGGGGAAAATTCACCCCTCCACTTT
TRBJ1-1 - TRBD1 TRBV9 CASSGRDRHTEAFF TGTGCCAGCAGCGGCCGGGACAGACACACTGAAGCTTTCTTT
TRBJ2-1 once - TRBV11-3 CASSLAGNSYNEQFF TGTGCCAGCAGCTTAGCGGGGAACTCCTACAATGAGCAGTTCTTC
TRBJ2-2 few TRBD2 TRBV2 CASRLATGGELFF TGTGCCAGCAGACTAGCGACGGGCGGGGAGCTGTTTTTT
TRBJ1-1 - - TRBV5-5 CASSQGLLNTEAFF TGTGCCAGCAGCCAGGGGTTATTAAACACTGAAGCTTTCTTT
TRBJ1-6 - - TRBV6-5 CASMRGANNSPLHF TGTGCCAGCATGCGGGGGGCAAATAATTCACCCCTCCACTTT
TRBJ1-1 - TRBD1 TRBV18 CASSPRGQGINTEAFF TGTGCCAGCTCACCAAGGGGACAGGGGATCAACACTGAAGCTTTCTTT
TRBJ2-7 - - TRBV9 CASSTTSRGEQYF TGTGCCAGCAGCACGACTAGTCGGGGGGAGCAGTACTTC
TRBJ1-1 - TRBD1 TRBV7-6 CASSLVPGQGKSEAFF TGTGCCAGCAGCTTAGTCCCGGGACAGGGGAAATCTGAAGCTTTCTTT
TRBJ1-5 once - TRBV7-9 CASSLGQGSNQPQHF TGTGCCAGCAGCTTAGGGCAGGGGAGCAATCAGCCCCAGCATTTT